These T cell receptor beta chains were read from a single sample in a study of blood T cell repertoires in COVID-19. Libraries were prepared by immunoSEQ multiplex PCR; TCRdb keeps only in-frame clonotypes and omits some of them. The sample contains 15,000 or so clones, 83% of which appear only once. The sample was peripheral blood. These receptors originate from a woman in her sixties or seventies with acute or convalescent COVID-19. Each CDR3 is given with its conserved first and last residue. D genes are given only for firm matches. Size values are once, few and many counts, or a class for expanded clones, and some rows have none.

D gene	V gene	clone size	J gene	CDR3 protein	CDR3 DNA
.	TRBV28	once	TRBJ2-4	CASSRLQGIQYF	TGTGCCAGCAGCAGGCTACAAGGCATTCAGTACTTC
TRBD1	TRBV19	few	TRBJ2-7	CASRKSTGGTYEQYF	TGTGCCAGTAGGAAATCTACAGGGGGAACCTACGAGCAGTACTTC
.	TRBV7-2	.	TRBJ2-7	CASSFKGQSEQYF	TGTGCCAGCAGCTTCAAAGGACAAAGCGAGCAGTACTTC
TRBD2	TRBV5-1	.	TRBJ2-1	CASSLGTSYAYNEQFF	TGCGCCAGCAGCTTGGGGACTAGCTACGCCTACAATGAGCAGTTCTTC
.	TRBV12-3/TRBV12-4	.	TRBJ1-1	CASSLILRTEAFF	TGTGCCAGCAGTTTAATCCTGAGGACTGAAGCTTTCTTT
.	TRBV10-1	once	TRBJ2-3	CASSESRFITGDTQYF	TGCGCCAGCAGTGAGTCGAGATTTATAACGGGGGATACGCAGTATTTT
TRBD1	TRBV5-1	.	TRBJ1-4	CASRRQGATNEKLFF	TGCGCCAGCAGGCGACAGGGGGCAACTAATGAAAAACTGTTTTTT
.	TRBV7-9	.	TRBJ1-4	CASSLLGINEKLFF	TGTGCCAGCAGCTTACTGGGCATTAATGAAAAACTGTTTTTT
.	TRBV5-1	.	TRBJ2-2	CASSMTGSNTGELFF	TGCGCCAGCTCCATGACCGGGTCTAACACCGGGGAGCTGTTTTTT
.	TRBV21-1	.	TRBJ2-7	CASSKGRTDYEQYF	TGTGCCAGCAGCAAAGGGAGGACTGACTACGAGCAGTACTTC
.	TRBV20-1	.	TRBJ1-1	CSASYTEAFF	TGCAGTGCTAGTTACACCGAAGCTTTCTTT
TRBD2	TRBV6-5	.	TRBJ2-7	CASILLTSGDYEQYF	TGTGCCAGCATCTTATTGACTAGCGGGGACTACGAGCAGTACTTC
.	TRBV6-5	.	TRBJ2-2	CASSRPNTGELFF	TGTGCCAGCAGTCGTCCTAACACCGGGGAGCTGTTTTTT
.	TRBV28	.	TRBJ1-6	CASRRTVYNSPLHF	TGTGCCAGCAGAAGGACAGTTTATAATTCACCCCTCCACTTT
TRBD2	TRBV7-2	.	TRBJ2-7	CASSTRLALEQYF	TGTGCCAGCAGCACCAGACTAGCTCTCGAGCAGTACTTC
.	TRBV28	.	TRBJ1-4	CASRRTGQNEKLFF	TGTGCCAGCAGGCGTACCGGACAGAATGAAAAACTGTTTTTT
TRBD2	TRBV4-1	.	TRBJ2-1	CASSQATGGTSGRSTGSEQFF	TGCGCCAGCAGCCAAGCGACGGGGGGGACTAGCGGGAGAAGCACGGGGAGTGAGCAGTTCTTC
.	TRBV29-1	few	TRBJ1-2	CSVQTPGSYTF	TGCAGCGTTCAGACTCCAGGGAGCTACACCTTC
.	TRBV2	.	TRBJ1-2	CASRGTSSLWGYTF	TGTGCCAGCAGGGGGACATCGTCCCTCTGGGGCTACACCTTC
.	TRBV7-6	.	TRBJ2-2	CASSSLRLGRNTGELFF	TGTGCCAGCAGCTCCCTACGGTTGGGGCGGAACACCGGGGAGCTGTTTTTT
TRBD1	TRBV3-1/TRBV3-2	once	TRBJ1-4	CASSQNRQGGKLFF	TGTGCCAGCAGCCAAAACCGACAGGGAGGAAAACTGTTTTTT
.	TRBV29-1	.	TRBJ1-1	CSVLRGVTEAFF	TGCAGCGTTCTCAGGGGAGTCACTGAAGCTTTCTTT
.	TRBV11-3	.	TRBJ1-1	CASSLRGMNTEAFF	TGTGCCAGCAGCTTACGCGGGATGAACACTGAAGCTTTCTTT
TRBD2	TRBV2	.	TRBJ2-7	CASGTGLVSSEQYF	TGTGCCAGCGGGACGGGACTAGTGAGTTCCGAGCAGTACTTC
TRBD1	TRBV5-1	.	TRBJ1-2	CASSSAGQYGYTF	TGCGCCAGCAGCTCCGCGGGACAGTATGGCTACACCTTC
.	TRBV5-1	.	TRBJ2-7	CASSLDRYEQYF	TGCGCCAGCAGCTTGGATCGGTACGAGCAGTACTTC
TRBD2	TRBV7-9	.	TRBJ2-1	CASSYQTSSLSYNEQFF	TGTGCCAGCAGCTACCAGACTAGCTCCCTATCCTACAATGAGCAGTTCTTC
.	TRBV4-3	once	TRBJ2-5	CASSPVTSWGTQYF	TGCGCCAGCAGCCCGGTGACTAGTTGGGGCACCCAGTACTTC
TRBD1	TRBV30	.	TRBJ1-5	CAWSAGQMNQPQHF	TGTGCCTGGAGCGCGGGACAGATGAATCAGCCCCAGCATTTT
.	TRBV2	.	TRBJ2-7	CASSERGRVRLVGLGEQYF	TGTGCCAGCAGTGAAAGGGGCAGGGTCCGCCTGGTGGGCCTGGGGGAGCAGTACTTC
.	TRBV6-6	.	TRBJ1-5	CASIGGLFNQPQHF	TGTGCCAGCATCGGGGGACTCTTCAATCAGCCCCAGCATTTT
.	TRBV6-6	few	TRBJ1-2	CASSYSTRDGYTF	TGTGCCAGCAGTTACTCGACCAGGGATGGCTACACCTTC
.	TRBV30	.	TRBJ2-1	CAWSWGGEQFF	TGTGCCTGGAGTTGGGGAGGTGAGCAGTTCTTC
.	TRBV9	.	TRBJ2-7	CASSVSPQVTYEQYF	TGTGCCAGCAGCGTCAGTCCTCAAGTAACCTACGAGCAGTACTTC
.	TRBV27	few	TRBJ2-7	CASSPVLSPSEYF	TGTGCCAGCAGCCCTGTCCTGAGTCCTTCCGAGTACTTC
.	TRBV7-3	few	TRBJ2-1	CASSLGGGQTYNEQFF	TGTGCCAGCAGTCTCGGAGGGGGACAGACCTACAATGAGCAGTTCTTC
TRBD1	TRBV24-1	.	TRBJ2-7	CARRAEGQGIYEQYF	TGTGCCAGGAGAGCGGAGGGACAGGGGATTTACGAGCAGTACTTC
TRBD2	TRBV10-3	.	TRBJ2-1	CAISDRSGGPSYNEQFF	TGTGCCATCAGCGACCGAAGCGGGGGTCCCTCCTACAATGAGCAGTTCTTC
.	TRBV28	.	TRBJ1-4	CASSHLRTQEKLFF	TGTGCCAGCAGCCATTTAAGGACTCAAGAAAAACTGTTTTTT
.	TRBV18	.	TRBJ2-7	CASSPILLSSYEQYF	TGTGCCAGCTCACCGATACTCCTTAGCTCCTACGAGCAGTACTTC
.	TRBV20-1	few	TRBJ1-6	CSASPQGMHSPLHF	TGCAGTGCTAGTCCACAGGGAATGCATTCACCCCTCCACTTT
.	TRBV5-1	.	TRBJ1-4	CASRVGGPTNEKLFF	TGCGCCAGCAGAGTGGGGGGACCAACTAATGAAAAACTGTTTTTT
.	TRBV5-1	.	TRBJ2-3	CASGSAGTDTQYF	TGCGCCAGCGGTAGTGCGGGCACAGATACGCAGTATTTT
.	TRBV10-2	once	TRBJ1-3	CACRGGAGNTIYF	TGCGCCTGCAGGGGAGGGGCAGGAAACACCATATATTTT
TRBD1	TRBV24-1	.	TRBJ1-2	CATSSPQSTGAGYGYTF	TGTGCCACCAGCTCACCCCAATCCACAGGGGCGGGCTATGGCTACACCTTC
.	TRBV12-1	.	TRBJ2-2	CASFIPIPARLGLFF	TGTGCCAGCTTCATCCCCATTCCGGCCAGGCTTGGGCTGTTTTTT
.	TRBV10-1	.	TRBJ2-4	CASSDGVRSLAKNIQYF	TGCGCCAGCAGTGACGGAGTCCGTTCTTTAGCCAAAAACATTCAGTACTTC
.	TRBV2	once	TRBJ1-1	CASSGDSNTEAFF	TGTGCCAGCAGTGGAGACAGTAACACTGAAGCTTTCTTT
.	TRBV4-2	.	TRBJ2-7	CASSPLTPGVPQYF	TGTGCCAGCAGCCCGTTAACCCCGGGAGTACCGCAGTACTTC
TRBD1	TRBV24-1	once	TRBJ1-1	CATRGDSSMNTEAFF	TGTGCCACCAGGGGGGACAGTTCCATGAACACTGAAGCTTTCTTT
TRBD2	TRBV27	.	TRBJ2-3	CASSGLAGGPSTQYF	TGTGCCAGCAGTGGACTAGCGGGAGGGCCTAGTACGCAGTATTTT
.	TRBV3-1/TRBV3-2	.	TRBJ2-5	CASSQDIVGRSGETQYF	TGTGCCAGCAGCCAAGATATAGTGGGGCGGTCCGGGGAGACCCAGTACTTC
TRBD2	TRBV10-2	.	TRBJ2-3	CASRTGLAGSDTQYF	TGCGCCAGCAGGACCGGACTAGCGGGATCAGATACGCAGTATTTT
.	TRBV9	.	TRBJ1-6	CASSAQGRGSPLHF	TGTGCCAGCAGCGCTCAGGGAAGGGGTTCACCCCTCCACTTT
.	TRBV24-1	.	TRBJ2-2	CATSDPTTNTGELFF	TGTGCCACCAGTGACCCGACAACGAACACCGGGGAGCTGTTTTTT